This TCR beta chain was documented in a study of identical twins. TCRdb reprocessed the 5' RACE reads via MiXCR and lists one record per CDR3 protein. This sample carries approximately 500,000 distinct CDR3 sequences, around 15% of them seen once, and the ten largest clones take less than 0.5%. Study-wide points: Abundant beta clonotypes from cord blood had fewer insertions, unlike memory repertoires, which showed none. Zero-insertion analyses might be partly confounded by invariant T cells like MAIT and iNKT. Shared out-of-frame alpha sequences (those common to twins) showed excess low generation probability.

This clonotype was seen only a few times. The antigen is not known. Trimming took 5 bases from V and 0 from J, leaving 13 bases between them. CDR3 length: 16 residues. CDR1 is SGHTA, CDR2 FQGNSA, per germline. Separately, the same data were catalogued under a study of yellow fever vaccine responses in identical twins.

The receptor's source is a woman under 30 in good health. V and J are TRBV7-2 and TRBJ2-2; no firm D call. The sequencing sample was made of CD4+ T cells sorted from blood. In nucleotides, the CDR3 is TGTGCCAGCAGCCTCCTCGCGGCCGCGAACACCGGGGAGCTGTTTTTT. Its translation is CASSLLAAANTGELFF. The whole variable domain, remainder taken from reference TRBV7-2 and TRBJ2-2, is GAGVSQSPSNKVTEKGKDVELRCDPISGHTALYWYRQSLGQGLEFLIYFQGNSAPDKSGLPSDRFSAERTGGSVSTLTIQRTQQEDSAVYLCASSLLAAANTGELFFGEGSRLTVL.